The 26 T cell receptor beta chains presented below share a single source sample, sequenced in a study of cytomegalovirus exposure and HLA in healthy donors. Use of 60 Vbeta and 13 Jbeta primers characterized the PCR. Repertoires were generated with immunoSEQ multiplex PCR, while TCRdb's copy carries only in-frame clones and drops some. The sample shows approximately 190,000 clones, about 80% of them seen only once. The sequencing input was PBMCs. The source is a woman in her 30s in good health and CMV-seropositive.

The rearrangement joins TRBV14 to TRBJ1-2; tentative D call: TRBD1 (6 bases). Germline V gene lookup returns CDR1 SGHDN and CDR2 FVKESK. The CDR3 is 14 amino acids. Trimming stripped 4 bases from V and 7 bases from J, with 16 bases between. CDR3 in DNA: TGTGCCAGCAGCCGTCCAGGGGTACTCGGTGGCTACACCTTC. Protein: CASSRPGVLGGYTF.

The sample holds one count of this clone. CDR3 in amino acids: CAWSGTGTPRAGELFF. CDR3 DNA: TGTGCCTGGAGTGGAACCGGGACACCCAGGGCCGGGGAGCTGTTTTTT. The genes are TRBV30 and TRBJ2-2; perhaps TRBD1 as D (6 bases). The CDR3 is 16 residues long. Germline CDR1 and CDR2: GTSNPN and SVGIG (reference sequence). Trimming stripped 1 base from V and 6 bases from J, with 18 bases between.

The chain joins TRBV2 to TRBJ2-7; possible D gene TRBD1, 5 bases. The V and J ends lost 1 base and 6 bases respectively, with 13 bases between them. Per the germline V gene, CDR1 is SNHLY and CDR2 is FYNNEI. There are 14 residues in the CDR3. The CDR3 is CASSEGRGTVEQYF. Written as DNA, the CDR3 is TGTGCCAGCAGTGAAGGTAGGGGTACAGTCGAGCAGTACTTC.

The V and J genes are TRBV5-6 and TRBJ1-1; D is possibly TRBD1 (5 bases). The CDR3 sequence is 14 residues long. V lost 4 bases, J lost 2 bases, and 12 bases lay in between. Germline CDR1 SGHDT, CDR2 YYEEEE. CDR3 protein: CASSPNDRNTEAFF. CDR3 in DNA: TGTGCCAGCAGCCCGAACGACAGAAACACTGAAGCTTTCTTT.

This sequence joins TRBV15 and TRBJ2-7; D ambiguous. V lost 0 bases, J lost 5 bases, and 11 bases lay in between. Looked up from germline, CDR1 is LNHNV and CDR2 is YYDKDF (reference sequence). CDR3 length: 14 amino acids. CDR3 region: CATSRDRDMNEQYF. The CDR3, as DNA: TGTGCCACCAGCAGAGATAGAGACATGAACGAGCAGTACTTC.

The chain uses TRBV4-2 and TRBJ2-7; D is perhaps TRBD2 (5 bases). The V gene's germline CDR1 is LGHNA and CDR2 YNFKEQ. This CDR3 region has 15 residues. V lost 3 bases and J lost 2, with 14 bases in between. The CDR3 bases are TGTGCCAGCAGCCAGTTGTACGGGGAGACCTACGAGCAGTACTTC. Amino acids: CASSQLYGETYEQYF.

The chain recombines TRBV5-4 with TRBJ2-7, with a tentative D call TRBD2 (6 bases). Between the trimmed V and J ends, which lost 2 bases and 3 bases, there was a span of 15 bases. This CDR3 spans 15 amino acids. Germline-derived CDR1 and CDR2 are SGHNT and YYREEE (reference sequence). The CDR3 sequence: CASSFNLGGFYEQYF. In DNA, the CDR3 is TGTGCCAGCAGCTTTAATTTGGGGGGTTTCTACGAGCAGTACTTC.

The chain joins TRBV9 to TRBJ1-1, with TRBD1 matching 11 bases. This CDR3 region has 16 residues. CDR1 is SGDLS and CDR2 is YYNGEE in the germline V gene. The V segment lost 0 bases and the J segment 4 bases; nucleotides outside the gene matches: 5. CDR3 in amino acids: CASSVAGQGVSTEAFF. In DNA form, the CDR3 reads TGTGCCAGCAGCGTAGCGGGACAGGGGGTAAGCACTGAAGCTTTCTTT.

This clone has just one count. The genes are TRBV4-3 and TRBJ2-7; no definite D call. Germline lookup yields CDR1 LGHNA and CDR2 YSLEER. V was trimmed by 0 bases and J by 1 base, leaving 7 bases between them. The CDR3 is made up of 14 amino acids. The CDR3 loop is CASSQELVSYEQYF. The CDR3 bases are TGCGCCAGCAGCCAAGAGTTAGTATCCTACGAGCAGTACTTC.

The chain joins TRBV7-8 to TRBJ2-3; 8 bases fit TRBD1. V dropped 5 bases and J dropped 3; count of bases not matched to a gene: 7. Per the germline V gene, CDR1 is SGHVS and CDR2 is FQNEAQ. There are 15 residues in the CDR3. The DNA for the CDR3 is TGTGCCAGCAGCCCGGACAGGGACGTTACAGATACGCAGTATTTT. It is translated as CASSPDRDVTDTQYF.

The chain joins TRBV5-1 to TRBJ2-7, with D possibly matching TRBD1 (6 bases). Germline assignment: CDR1 SGHRS and CDR2 YFSETQ. The CDR3 consists of 15 residues. Trimming took 2 bases from V and 3 from J, leaving 15 bases between them. CDR3 region: CASSFGAGDSYEQYF. In DNA form, the CDR3 reads TGCGCCAGCAGCTTCGGGGCAGGGGATAGCTACGAGCAGTACTTC.

The chain carries TRBV2 and TRBJ2-7, with 10 positions matching TRBD2. This CDR3 comprises 20 residues. From germline, CDR1 is SNHLY and CDR2 FYNNEI. V shed 0 bases, J shed 3 bases, and the junction held 17 bases outside the gene matches. The CDR3 region has the DNA TGTGCCAGCAGTGAAGCGCTTCGGGAAAATAGCGGGAGGCGGAACTACGAGCAGTACTTC. Translated: CASSEALRENSGRRNYEQYF.

The V gene is TRBV7-2, the J gene TRBJ1-5, with 9 bases aligning to TRBD1. The J segment lost 3 bases and the V segment lost 6 bases, leaving 6 bases of the junction unmatched. The CDR3 has 15 amino acids. The germline gives CDR1 SGHTA, CDR2 FQGNSA. The CDR3 region has the DNA TGTGCCAGCAGAACCGGGGACAGGGCCAATCAGCCCCAGCATTTT. This codes for CASRTGDRANQPQHF.

This sequence joins TRBV13 and TRBJ2-4; a weak D match, TRBD1 (6 bases). The CDR3 loop spans 15 amino acids. V was cut by 3 bases and J by 7 bases, with 16 bases left in between. Germline V lookup: CDR1 PRHDT, CDR2 FYEKMQ (reference sequence). The CDR3 reads CASSFDRLRGNIQYF. The CDR3 DNA sequence: TGTGCCAGCAGCTTCGACAGGCTAAGGGGGAACATTCAGTACTTC.

This chain connects TRBV19 to TRBJ1-1; D might be TRBD1 (6 bases). Trimming removed 6 bases from V and 6 bases from J, with 14 bases in between. The CDR3 length is 13 residues. The germline V gene encodes CDR1 LNHDA and CDR2 SQIVND (reference sequence). CDR3 sequence: CASRFRQEAEAFF. CDR3 nucleotides: TGTGCCAGTAGGTTCAGACAGGAGGCTGAAGCTTTCTTT.

This clone was seen a handful of times. The chain is built from TRBV29-1 and TRBJ2-4; the match to TRBD1 covers 9 bases. From germline, CDR1 is SQVTM and CDR2 ANQGSEA. Unmatched junction bases numbered 11, after V lost 5 bases and J lost 9 bases. The CDR3 is 14 residues long. CDR3 DNA: TGCAGCGTTCGAGAACAGGGGGCGCTTACCATTCAGTACTTC. The encoded protein is CSVREQGALTIQYF. Filled out from reference TRBV29-1 and TRBJ2-4, the complete variable domain reads SAVISQKPSRDICQRGTSLTIQCQVDSQVTMMFWYRQQPGQSLTLIATANQGSEATYESGFVIDKFPISRPNLTFSTLTVSNMSPEDSSIYLCSVREQGALTIQYFGAGTRLSVL.

The rearrangement links TRBV4-1 to TRBJ2-1; possible D gene TRBD2, 6 bases. The length of the CDR3 is 16 residues. Germline V gene sequence: CDR1 MGHRA, CDR2 YSYEKL. Trimming stripped 3 bases from V and 2 bases from J, with 14 bases between. DNA for the CDR3: TGCGCCAGCAGCCAGGGGATGGGGAGGACCTACAATGAGCAGTTCTTC. Residues: CASSQGMGRTYNEQFF.

The chain joins TRBV25-1 to TRBJ2-7, with D unresolved. The V and J ends lost 4 bases and 0 bases respectively, with 7 bases between them. CDR3 length: 13 residues. Germline-derived CDR1 and CDR2 are MGHDK and SYGVNS. This CDR3 reads CASSAEFSYEQYF. The CDR3 DNA reads TGTGCCAGCAGTGCTGAGTTCTCCTACGAGCAGTACTTC.

The chain uses TRBV29-1 and TRBJ2-1; 11 bases align to TRBD1. CDR1 SQVTM and CDR2 ANQGSEA come from the germline V gene. Losses at the gene ends were 0 bases for V and 6 bases for J; bases not matched to a gene: 7. The CDR3 length is 16 residues. The CDR3 sequence: CSVEDRGTGGANEQFF. CDR3 nucleotide sequence: TGCAGCGTTGAAGATCGGGGGACAGGGGGGGCCAATGAGCAGTTCTTC.

This clone was detected once. V usage is TRBV12-5 and J usage is TRBJ2-2; the match to TRBD2 covers 9 bases. The CDR3 contains 21 residues. J lost 0 bases, V lost 3 bases, and 17 bases had no gene match. Germline assignment: CDR1 LGHNT and CDR2 FRNRAP. The CDR3 here is CASGFLEGWLAGLPNTGELFF. For the CDR3, the DNA is TGTGCTAGTGGTTTCCTCGAGGGGTGGCTAGCGGGATTGCCGAACACCGGGGAGCTGTTTTTT.

The chain couples TRBV11-3 to TRBJ1-1; D gene ambiguous. The CDR3 extends over 13 amino acids. Trimming cost V 5 bases and J 1 base, with 8 bases left between them. CDR1 is SGHNT and CDR2 is YENEEA in the germline V gene. The chain's CDR3 is CASSAAKNTEAFF. In nucleotides, the CDR3 is TGTGCCAGCAGCGCGGCAAAGAACACTGAAGCTTTCTTT.

The V call is TRBV6-1, the J call TRBJ2-5; 13 positions match TRBD2. The V segment lost 3 bases and the J segment 3 bases; nucleotides outside the gene matches: 7. Germline V gives CDR1 MNHNS, CDR2 SASEGT. CDR3 length: 17 residues. The CDR3 is CASSDRLAGGPEETQYF. CDR3 nucleotides: TGTGCCAGCAGTGATCGACTAGCGGGGGGACCAGAAGAGACCCAGTACTTC.

The chain couples TRBV4-2 to TRBJ2-7, with 13 nucleotides matching TRBD2. CDR3 length: 16 residues. V gave up 0 bases and J gave up 6 bases; unmatched junction bases: 5. CDR1 LGHNA and CDR2 YNFKEQ come from the germline V gene. The CDR3 here is CASSQDRTSGGREQYF. CDR3 DNA: TGTGCCAGCAGCCAAGATCGGACTAGCGGGGGCCGCGAGCAGTACTTC.

Judged by abundance, this clone is medium-sized. The chain carries TRBV2 and TRBJ2-7; 10 bases line up with TRBD1. After removal of 4 bases from V and 7 bases from J, the junction contained 4 bases not matched to a gene. This CDR3 is built from 13 residues. The germline gives CDR1 SNHLY, CDR2 FYNNEI. This CDR3 reads CASSAGQGSEQYF. DNA of the CDR3: TGTGCCAGCAGTGCGGGACAGGGGAGTGAGCAGTACTTC.

The chain joins TRBV13 to TRBJ2-1, with D possibly TRBD2 on 5 matching bases. Germline values: CDR1 PRHDT, CDR2 FYEKMQ (reference sequence). V gave up 0 bases and J gave up 0 bases, with 21 bases separating them. The CDR3 consists of 20 residues. In nucleotides, the CDR3 is TGTGCCAGCAGCTTAGGCCCAGTACTAGGTGTGTTGAGCTCCTACAATGAGCAGTTCTTC. Protein product: CASSLGPVLGVLSSYNEQFF.

The chain couples TRBV4-1 to TRBJ2-5, with 9 nucleotides matching TRBD1. The J call may be mistaken, given a closer DNA end match to TRBJ2-7. In germline, CDR1 is MGHRA, CDR2 YSYEKL. CDR3 length: 16 amino acids. CDR3 in amino acids: CASSHLFRDRDHEQYF. The CDR3 coding sequence is TGCGCCAGCAGCCACCTATTCCGGGACAGGGATCACGAGCAGTACTTC.